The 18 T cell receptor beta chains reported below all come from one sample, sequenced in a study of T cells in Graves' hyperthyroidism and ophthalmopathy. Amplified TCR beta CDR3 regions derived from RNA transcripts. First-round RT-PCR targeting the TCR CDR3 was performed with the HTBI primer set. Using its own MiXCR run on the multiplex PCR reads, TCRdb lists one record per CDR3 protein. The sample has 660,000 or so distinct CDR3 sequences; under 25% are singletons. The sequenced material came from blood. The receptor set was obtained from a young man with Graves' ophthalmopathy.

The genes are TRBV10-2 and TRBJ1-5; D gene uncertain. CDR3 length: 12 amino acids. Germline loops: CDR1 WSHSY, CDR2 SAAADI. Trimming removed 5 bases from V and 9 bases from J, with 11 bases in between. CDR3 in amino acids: CASSMIGRPQHF. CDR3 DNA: TGCGCCAGCAGTATGATAGGTCGGCCCCAGCATTTT.

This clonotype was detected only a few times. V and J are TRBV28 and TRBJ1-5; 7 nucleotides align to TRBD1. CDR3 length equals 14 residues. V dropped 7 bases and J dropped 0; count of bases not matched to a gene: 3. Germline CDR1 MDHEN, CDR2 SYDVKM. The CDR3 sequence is CASIQGGSNQPQHF. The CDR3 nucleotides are TGTGCCAGCATCCAGGGGGGTAGCAATCAGCCCCAGCATTTT.

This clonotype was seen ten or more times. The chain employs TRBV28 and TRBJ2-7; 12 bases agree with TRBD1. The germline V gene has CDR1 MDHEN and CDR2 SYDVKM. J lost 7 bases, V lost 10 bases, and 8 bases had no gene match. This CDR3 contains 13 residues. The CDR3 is CAITGQGAQEQYF. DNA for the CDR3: TGTGCCATTACGGGACAGGGGGCGCAGGAGCAGTACTTC.

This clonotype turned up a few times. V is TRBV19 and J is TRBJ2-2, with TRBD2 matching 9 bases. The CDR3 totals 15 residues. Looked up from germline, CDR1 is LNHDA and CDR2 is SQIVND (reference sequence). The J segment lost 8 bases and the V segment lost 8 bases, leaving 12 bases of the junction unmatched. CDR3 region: CASVLSGRFVGELFF. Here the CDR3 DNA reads TGTGCCAGTGTCCTCAGCGGGAGGTTCGTTGGGGAGCTGTTTTTT.

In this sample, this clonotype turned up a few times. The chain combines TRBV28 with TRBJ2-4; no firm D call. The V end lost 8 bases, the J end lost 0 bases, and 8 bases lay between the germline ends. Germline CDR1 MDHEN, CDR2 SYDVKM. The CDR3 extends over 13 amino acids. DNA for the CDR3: TGTGCCAGCGGCGCGGCAGCCAAAAACATTCAGTACTTC. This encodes CASGAAAKNIQYF.

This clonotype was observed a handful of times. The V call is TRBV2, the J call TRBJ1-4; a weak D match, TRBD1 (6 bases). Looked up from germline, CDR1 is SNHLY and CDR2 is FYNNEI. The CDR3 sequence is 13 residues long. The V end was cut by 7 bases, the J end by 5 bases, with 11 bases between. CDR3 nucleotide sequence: TGTGCCAGCAACGGACAGCCCAATGAAAAACTGTTTTTT. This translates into CASNGQPNEKLFF.

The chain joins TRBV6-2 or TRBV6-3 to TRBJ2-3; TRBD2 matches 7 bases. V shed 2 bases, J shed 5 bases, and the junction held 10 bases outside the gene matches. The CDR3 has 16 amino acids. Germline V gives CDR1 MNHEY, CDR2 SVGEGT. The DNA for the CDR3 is TGTGCCAGCAGTTACCCGAAAGCGGGAAGAAAAGATACGCAGTATTTT. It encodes CASSYPKAGRKDTQYF.

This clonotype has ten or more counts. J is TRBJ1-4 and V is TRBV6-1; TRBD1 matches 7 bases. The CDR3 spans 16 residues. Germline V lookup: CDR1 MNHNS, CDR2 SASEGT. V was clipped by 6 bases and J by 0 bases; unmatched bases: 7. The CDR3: CASSAGTVATNEKLFF. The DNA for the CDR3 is TGTGCCAGCAGCGCCGGGACAGTTGCAACTAATGAAAAACTGTTTTTT.

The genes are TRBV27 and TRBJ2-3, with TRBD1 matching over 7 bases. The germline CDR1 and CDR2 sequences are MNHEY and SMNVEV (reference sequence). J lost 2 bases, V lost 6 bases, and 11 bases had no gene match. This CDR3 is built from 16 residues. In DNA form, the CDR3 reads TGTGCCAGCAGCCCGAACCCGGGACAGACCACAGATACGCAGTATTTT. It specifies CASSPNPGQTTDTQYF.

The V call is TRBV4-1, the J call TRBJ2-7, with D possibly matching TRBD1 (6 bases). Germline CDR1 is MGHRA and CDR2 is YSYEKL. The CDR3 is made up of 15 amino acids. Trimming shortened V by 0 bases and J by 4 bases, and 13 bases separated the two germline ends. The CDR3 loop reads CASSQDGTQSYEQYF. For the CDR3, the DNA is TGCGCCAGCAGCCAAGACGGGACACAATCTTACGAGCAGTACTTC.

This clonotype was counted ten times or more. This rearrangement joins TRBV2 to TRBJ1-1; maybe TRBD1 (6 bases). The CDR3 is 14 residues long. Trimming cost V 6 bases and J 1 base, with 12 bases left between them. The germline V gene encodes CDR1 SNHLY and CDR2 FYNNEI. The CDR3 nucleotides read TGTGCCAGCAGCCCAGGACAGCCGAACACTGAAGCTTTCTTT. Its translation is CASSPGQPNTEAFF.

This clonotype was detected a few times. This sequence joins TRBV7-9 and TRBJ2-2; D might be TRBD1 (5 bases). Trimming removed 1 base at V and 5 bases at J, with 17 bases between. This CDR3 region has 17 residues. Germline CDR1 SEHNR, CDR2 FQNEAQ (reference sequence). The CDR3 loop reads CASSLGVSARVTGELFF. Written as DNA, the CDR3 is TGTGCCAGCAGCTTAGGAGTTTCTGCCAGGGTTACCGGGGAGCTGTTTTTT.

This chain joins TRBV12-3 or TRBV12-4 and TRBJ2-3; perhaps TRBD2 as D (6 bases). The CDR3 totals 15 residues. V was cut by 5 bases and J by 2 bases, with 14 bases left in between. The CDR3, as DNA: TGTGCCAGCAGTCCCACTGGACTACACACAGATACGCAGTATTTT. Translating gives CASSPTGLHTDTQYF.

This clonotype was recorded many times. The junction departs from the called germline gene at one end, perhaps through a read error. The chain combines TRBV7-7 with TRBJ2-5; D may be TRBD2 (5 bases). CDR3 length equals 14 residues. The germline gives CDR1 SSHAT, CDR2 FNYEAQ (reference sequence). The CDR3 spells CASSLALAGETQYF. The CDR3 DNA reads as TGTGCTAGCAGCTTAGCGCTGGCAGGAGAGACCCAGTACTTC.

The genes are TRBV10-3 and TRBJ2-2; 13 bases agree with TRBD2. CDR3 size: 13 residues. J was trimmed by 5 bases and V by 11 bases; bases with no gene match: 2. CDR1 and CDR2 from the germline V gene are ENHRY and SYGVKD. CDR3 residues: CALGLAGTGELFF. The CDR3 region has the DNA TGTGCCCTGGGACTAGCGGGGACCGGGGAGCTGTTTTTT.

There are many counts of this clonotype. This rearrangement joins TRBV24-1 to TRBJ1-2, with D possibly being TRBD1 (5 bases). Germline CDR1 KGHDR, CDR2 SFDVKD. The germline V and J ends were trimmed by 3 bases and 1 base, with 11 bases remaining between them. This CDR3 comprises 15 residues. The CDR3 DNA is TGTGCCACCAGTGATGGGACGGGGATTAACTATGGCTACACCTTC. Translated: CATSDGTGINYGYTF.

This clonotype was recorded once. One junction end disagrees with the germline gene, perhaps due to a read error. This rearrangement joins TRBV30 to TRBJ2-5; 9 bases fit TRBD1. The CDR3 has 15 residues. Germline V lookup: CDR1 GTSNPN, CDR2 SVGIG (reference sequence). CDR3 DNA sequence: TGTGCCCGGAGTGTACAGGGGACAGGGCAAGAGACCCAGTACTTC. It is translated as CARSVQGTGQETQYF. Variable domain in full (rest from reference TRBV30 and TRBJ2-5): SQTIHQWPATLVQPVGSPLSLECTVEGTSNPNLYWYRQAAGRGLQLLFYSVGIGQISSEVPQNLSASRPQDRQFILSSKKLLLSDSGFYLCARSVQGTGQETQYFGPGTRLLVL.

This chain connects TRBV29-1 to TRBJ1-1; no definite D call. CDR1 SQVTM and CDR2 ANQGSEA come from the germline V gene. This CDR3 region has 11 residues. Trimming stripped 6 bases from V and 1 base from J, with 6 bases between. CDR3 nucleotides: TGCAGCGTCGCCCGGAACACTGAAGCTTTCTTT. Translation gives CSVARNTEAFF.